This T cell receptor (beta chain) was sequenced during a study of Graves' ophthalmopathy and Graves' hyperthyroidism. This clonotype was detected ten times or more. The V and J ends lost 5 bases and 0 bases, in that order; junction bases with no gene match: 3. The CDR3 contains 14 residues. Germline V gene lookup returns CDR1 SGHTA and CDR2 FQGNSA. The authors amplified TCR beta CDR3 regions, and they did so from RNA transcripts for repertoire sequencing. Investigators did first-round RT-PCR with HTBI primers, then second-round multiplex PCR. MiXCR was run by TCRdb on the multiplex PCR reads, yielding one entry per CDR3 protein. The sample lists over 200,000 distinct CDR3 sequences, just under 30% occurring once.

The J gene is TRBJ1-2, the V gene TRBV7-2; TRBD1 aligns across 7 bases. Specimen: peripheral blood. This receptor was identified in a man in his fifties or sixties with Graves' ophthalmopathy. CDR3 residues: CASSQGGANYGYTF. In nucleotides, the CDR3 is TGTGCCAGCAGCCAAGGGGGCGCTAACTATGGCTACACCTTC.